The T cell receptor beta chain described here comes from a study of tissue T cells after allogeneic stem cell transplantation. Using immunoSEQ multiplex PCR, the repertoire was profiled, and TCRdb retains in-frame clones only, with some absent. The sample includes some 7,600 clones, around 48% of them seen just once. The CDR3 sequence is 14 residues long. V gave up 2 bases and J gave up 3 bases, with 9 bases separating them. Germline loops: CDR1 NSHNY, CDR2 SYGAGN. Points on this clone: The genes are named according to mouse. The read gets to within 1 residue of the CDR3 end, and the germline J gene fills in the rest.

Time point denoted: mouse harvest day 7 after allogeneic transplant. Mouse grafts combined 10^7 T-cell-depleted bone marrow cells with 10^6 splenic CD5+ T cells. The sample consisted of gut tissue. The V call is TRBV13-1, the J call TRBJ2-1, with D possibly called TRBD1 or TRBD2 (6 bases each). The sequence was collected from a female BALB/c mouse given C57BL/6 T cells with graft-versus-host disease after an allogeneic hematopoietic cell transplant. CDR3 region: CASSDGGAYAEQFF. CDR3 bases read: TGTGCCAGCAGTGACGGGGGCGCCTATGCTGAGCAGTTC.